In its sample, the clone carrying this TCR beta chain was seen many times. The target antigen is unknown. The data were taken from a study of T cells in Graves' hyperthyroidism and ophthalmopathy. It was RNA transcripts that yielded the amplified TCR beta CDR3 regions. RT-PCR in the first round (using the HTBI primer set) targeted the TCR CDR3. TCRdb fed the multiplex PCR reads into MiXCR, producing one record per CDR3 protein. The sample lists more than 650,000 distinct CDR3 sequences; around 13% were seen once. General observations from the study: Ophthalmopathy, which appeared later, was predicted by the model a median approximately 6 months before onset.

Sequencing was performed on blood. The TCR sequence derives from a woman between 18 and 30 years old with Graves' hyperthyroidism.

The CDR3 region is CASSQDIRGETQYF. The CDR3 nucleotides read TGTGCCAGCAGCCAAGATATAAGGGGCGAGACCCAGTACTTC. This chain uses TRBV14 with TRBJ2-5; TRBD1 is a possible D gene (5 bases). V shed 0 bases and J shed 5 bases, with 10 bases lying between them. The CDR3 totals 14 residues. Germline V gene lookup returns CDR1 SGHDN and CDR2 FVKESK.